This TCR beta chain was identified during a study of shared clonotypes between healthy human individuals (dated by TCRdb to 2018 to 2021). Regarding the study in general: The cohort comprised a couple of women and three men aged 18 to 49 years. Different laboratories and diverse techniques were used to prepare libraries and sequence TCR repertoires, to increase sequencing depth and limit assay-specific biases. For each donor, CD4 naive and CD4 memory were each given three plates, CD8 naive was given two plates, and CD8 memory was given one plate. Leukapheresis yielded between about 0.94 and 9 billion PBMCs per donor. To estimate repertoire size and how much clonotypes are shared between individuals, the study performed deep sequencing of blood TCR repertoires from a few healthy adults. Study-level results and caveats: Only blood was sampled, and tissue TCR repertoires likely differ from those in blood. Roughly 5% of naive CD4, 3.5% of naive CD8, roughly 2.5% of memory CD4, and approximately 0.4% of memory CD8 clonotypes were shared across several donors. Pairwise subsampling indicated that sequencing depth was expected to affect the degree of clonotype sharing among donors. Because the study included a small number of donors, the genetic and exposure-history diversity represented was limited. Larger estimated clonotype richness was generally found for naive subsets than for memory subsets. Rarefaction of sorted-subset datasets indicated incomplete sequencing despite the large sequencing depth. Higher generation probabilities were observed for clonotypes shared by all four sorted-subset donors than for non-shared clonotypes.

Counted from cysteine to phenylalanine, this CDR3 has 15 amino acids. Of the read, only the CDR3 DNA is kept; its 45 bases are in frame from base 1. The trim is 6 bases for V and 5 bases for J, with a gap of 17 bases between the germline ends. CDR1 MDHEN and CDR2 SYDVKM were looked up in the germline V gene. The donors were healthy, HIV-negative adults who had no recently reported acute infections or vaccinations. Every donor was a Caucasian adult living in Nashville, Tennessee, USA. CD4+ T cells were enriched by magnetic negative selection; naive cells were then positively selected on CD45RA, and the negative fraction formed the memory subset. Blood was obtained by leukapheresis, after which PBMCs were separated by Ficoll-Histopaque density gradient centrifugation and cryopreserved in liquid nitrogen vapor phase. Analytical flow cytometry was used to check the purity and quantity of every magnetically sorted T cell population. Each sorted fraction had its genomic DNA isolated and then quantified by UV absorbance on a Nanodrop 2000c.

TCR CDR3 regions were amplified from genomic DNA by multiplex PCR using the deep immunoSEQ assay. Genomic DNA extracted from each cell subset was distributed evenly over all wells of several immunoSEQ 96-well plates, and each plate served as one replicate. Each replicate PCR for sorted subsets received about 180 ng genomic DNA, equal to 30,000 or so T cell genomes. Purified libraries were measured with a Qubit 3.0 fluorometer, size-checked on a Bioanalyzer 2100, and measured again with the KAPA Library Quantification kit. A separate single-read 150-cycle Illumina NextSeq 550 flow cell was used to sequence each immunoSEQ 96-well plate. In the authors' own workflow: Because the immunoSEQ output held only junctional sequences and lacked quality scores, the filtering could not match the filtering applied to full-length reads. Sequences were annotated with PyIR, a Python wrapper for IgBLAST v1.9, using IMGT germline references to assign V/J genes and CDR3. Reads were filtered out if the reads had weak V/J assignments (E-value above 1e-6), no CDR3, stop codons, out-of-frame junctions, or ambiguous translated residues. V3J clonotypes were defined by identical inferred V gene, J gene, and CDR3 amino acid sequence. To compute the percentage overlap between repertoires, the number of shared unique clonotypes was divided by the size of the smaller repertoire. Three approaches were used to assess repertoire richness: RTK rarefaction, the Chao1 estimator, and Recon v2.1 estimates of unobserved clonotypes. For all TCRbeta clonotypes obtained by the gDNA method from several donors, generation probabilities were computed with OLGA. Sourced from immuneACCESS, this table was stored by TCRdb with only in-frame sequences that have V and J called. A share of the clones is absent; for the studies checked, an unresolved V gene accounts for under half, and the remainder has no known explanation. V, J and clone size derive from that table, while D and trimming were established from the DNA sequence. The sample table lists some 900,000 clones, more than 75% of them with a count of one. About 1.5% of the sample is held by the ten biggest clonotypes.

Comment on this clone: The target of this receptor is not known. Qualities for individual bases were not recorded, and no much larger clone is one base off.

The sequenced sample was memory CD4+ T cells sorted from blood. In the paper's terms, the cell subset or site label means: CD45RA-negative fraction. This TCR derives from a young man in good health. Recombination joined TRBV28 with TRBJ1-5; no D gene can be assigned with confidence. The DNA sequence follows: TGTGCCAGCAGGAAAATGGGTCAAGACTATCAGCCCCAGCATTTT. Its amino acids are CASRKMGQDYQPQHF.